One sample yielded the 2 T cell receptor beta chains listed below, sequenced in a study of T cell responses to AZD1222 COVID-19 vaccine. Measured with immunoSEQ multiplex PCR; TCRdb has only the in-frame clones, and not every one. The sample lists some 84,000 clones; around 85% were seen once. The input for sequencing was peripheral blood, taken 28 days after the second AZD1222 dose. The receptors originated from an adult who received the AZD1222 COVID-19 vaccine.

This clone was seen once. The chain couples TRBV3-1 (or the pseudogene TRBV3-2) to TRBJ2-5, with 13 bases fitting TRBD2. Germline lookup yields CDR1 LGHDT and CDR2 YNNKEL (reference sequence). The J segment lost 5 bases and the V segment lost 0 bases, leaving 3 bases of the junction unmatched. This CDR3 spans 16 amino acids. As DNA, the CDR3 is TGTGCCAGCAGCCAAGAGAGGACTAGCGGGGGTGAGACCCAGTACTTC. This translates into CASSQERTSGGETQYF.

The chain is built from TRBV3-1 (or the pseudogene TRBV3-2) and TRBJ1-2; D unclear. V lost 1 base and J lost 6, with 18 bases in between. From germline, CDR1 is LGHDT and CDR2 YNNKEL (reference sequence). The CDR3 totals 16 residues. CDR3 coding DNA: TGTGCCAGCAGCCAAGCACAAACAGATTCTTGGGATGGCTACACCTTC. The encoded protein is CASSQAQTDSWDGYTF.